The 10 T cell receptor beta chains below were found in one sample sequenced in a study of human T cells and chemical hapten exposure. Time point in this sample: patch test 1, 2 weeks after DPC sensitization. Described treatment: therapeutic diphenylcyclopropenone sensitization with weekly scalp DPC. In TCRdb, the RACE reads were re-called with MiXCR into one record per CDR3 protein. The table has more than 95,000 distinct CDR3 sequences, around 10% seen once. Specimen: whole blood, collected in connection with sensitization to the hapten diphenylcyclopropenone (DPC). The receptors come from a woman aged 45-65 years with alopecia areata. Some clones in this sample may be carry-over from other donors' samples.

Many counts were recorded for this clonotype. The rearrangement joins TRBV4-3 to TRBJ2-5, with D perhaps TRBD1 or TRBD2 (5 bases each). The CDR3 has 14 residues. Germline V gene data show CDR1 as LGHNA and CDR2 as YSLEER. Trimming left V 0 bases short and J 7 bases short, with 12 bases between. This CDR3 is CASSQDAGTGTQYF. Written as DNA, the CDR3 is TGCGCCAGCAGCCAAGACGCCGGGACGGGGACCCAGTACTTC.

This clonotype was picked up many times. V and J are TRBV10-3 and TRBJ1-2, with D possibly TRBD1 on 6 matching bases. From germline, CDR1 is ENHRY and CDR2 SYGVKD. Trimming removed 5 bases from V and 8 bases from J, with 24 bases in between. The CDR3 contains 16 residues. CDR3 sequence reads: CAISPKEGGREEGYTF. The CDR3, as DNA: TGTGCCATCAGTCCCAAGGAAGGGGGACGGGAGGAAGGCTACACCTTC.

This clonotype was detected a few times. The chain has TRBV19 and TRBJ2-2; D perhaps matches TRBD1 (5 bases). The germline gives CDR1 LNHDA, CDR2 SQIVND (reference sequence). The CDR3 extends over 13 amino acids. V shed 2 bases and J shed 5 bases, with 6 bases lying between them. The CDR3 is CASSIQGTGELFF. The CDR3 region has the DNA TGTGCCAGTAGTATACAGGGTACCGGGGAGCTGTTTTTT.

This clonotype came up many times. This chain connects TRBV6-6 to TRBJ2-6, with TRBD1 matching over 10 bases. The CDR3 sequence is 17 residues long. Germline CDR1 reads MNHNY; CDR2 reads SVGAGI (reference sequence). Trimming took 6 bases from V and 2 from J; bases not matched to a gene: 7. This CDR3 reads CASSPGTGDPGANVLTF. In DNA, the CDR3 is TGTGCCAGCAGCCCCGGGACAGGGGACCCTGGGGCCAACGTCCTGACTTTC.

This clonotype was seen many times. This chain joins TRBV6-5 and TRBJ2-4; 7 bases match TRBD1. Losses at the gene ends were 6 bases for V and 7 bases for J; bases not matched to a gene: 3. The CDR3 is 12 residues long. The germline gives CDR1 MNHEY, CDR2 SVGAGI. For the CDR3, the DNA is TGTGCCAGCAGACAGGGGTCGAACATTCAGTACTTC. Amino acid sequence: CASRQGSNIQYF.

The V call is TRBV5-1, the J call TRBJ2-7; 7 bases map to TRBD1. V shed 4 bases, J shed 0 bases, and the junction held 4 bases outside the gene matches. Germline lookup yields CDR1 SGHRS and CDR2 YFSETQ. This CDR3 has 14 amino acids. CDR3 residues: CASSVRDSSYEQYF. The CDR3 bases are TGCGCCAGCAGCGTAAGGGACAGCTCCTACGAGCAGTACTTC.

A few counts support this clonotype. This sequence joins TRBV29-1 and TRBJ2-7; tentatively, D is TRBD1 or TRBD2 (5 bases each). V shed 7 bases and J shed 2 bases, with 12 bases lying between them. CDR3 size: 12 residues. Germline V gene sequence: CDR1 SQVTM, CDR2 ANQGSEA. The CDR3, as DNA: TGCAGCGCGACGGGGCCCACCTACGAGCAGTACTTC. This sequence encodes CSATGPTYEQYF.

This clonotype appeared many times. The CDR3 bases are TGTGCCAGCAGTTCACCAGGGGTTGGGGAGCAGTACTTC. This sequence encodes CASSSPGVGEQYF. V is TRBV28 and J is TRBJ2-7, with D perhaps TRBD1 (6 bases). The CDR3 loop spans 13 amino acids. V dropped 4 bases and J dropped 7 bases, with 14 bases sitting between them. Germline V lookup: CDR1 MDHEN, CDR2 SYDVKM.

V is TRBV20-1 and J is TRBJ1-5, with D tentatively TRBD1 (5 bases). CDR1 is DFQATT, CDR2 SNEGSKA, per germline (reference sequence). Between the trimmed V and J ends, which lost 3 bases and 4 bases, there was a span of 10 bases. CDR3 length equals 13 residues. CDR3 in amino acids: CSASGDGNQPQHF. CDR3 nucleotide sequence: TGCAGTGCTAGTGGGGACGGTAATCAGCCCCAGCATTTT.

This clonotype was observed many times. This rearrangement joins TRBV3-1 to TRBJ1-6; D is unresolved. Germline assignment: CDR1 LGHDT and CDR2 YNNKEL (reference sequence). The CDR3 totals 15 residues. The V and J ends lost 0 bases and 8 bases respectively, with 11 bases between them. The chain's CDR3 is CASSQDAGSYSPLHF. As DNA, the CDR3 is TGTGCCAGCAGCCAAGATGCGGGGTCCTATTCACCCCTCCACTTT.